This entry lists 25 T cell receptor beta chains sequenced from one sample in a study of blood T cells in healthy people across ages. Sample-barcoded 5' priming and a J-beta primer mix drove a second PCR of about 6 to 12 cycles. One entry per CDR3 protein, called by TCRdb with MiXCR from the 5' RACE reads. This sample has 1.2 million to 1.5 million distinct CDR3 sequences, with 42% found just once. Material: blood. The receptors were sampled from a woman under 30 in good health.

The V call is TRBV4-2, the J call TRBJ1-1, with TRBD1 identical over 8 bases. CDR3 length: 15 residues. Germline CDR1 reads LGHNA; CDR2 reads YNFKEQ. After removal of 4 bases from V and 3 bases from J, the junction contained 7 bases not matched to a gene. The CDR3 spells CASSPGGGLDTEAFF. CDR3 sequence (DNA): TGTGCCAGCAGCCCAGGGGGCGGATTGGACACTGAAGCTTTCTTT.

The chain combines TRBV24-1 with TRBJ2-5; TRBD1 is a possible D gene (6 bases). From germline, CDR1 is KGHDR and CDR2 SFDVKD. The V and J ends lost 12 bases and 5 bases respectively, with 21 bases between them. This CDR3 is built from 14 residues. The CDR3 sequence is CAVIRDLGQETQYF. CDR3 DNA sequence: TGTGCCGTTATCCGGGATCTAGGACAGGAGACCCAGTACTTC.

This clonotype occurred many times. The J gene is TRBJ2-5, the V gene TRBV29-1, with D possibly being TRBD1 (6 bases). This CDR3 has 13 residues. CDR1 SQVTM and CDR2 ANQGSEA come from the germline V gene. Trimming took 1 base from V and 0 from J, leaving 6 bases between them. CDR3 amino acids: CSVEGQDQETQYF. CDR3 DNA: TGCAGCGTTGAAGGACAGGACCAAGAGACCCAGTACTTC.

This chain connects TRBV6-5 to TRBJ2-5; 8 bases are a match to TRBD1. Germline trimming cut 0 bases from V and 4 bases from J; bases unmatched to any gene: 7. CDR3 length equals 16 residues. Germline V gives CDR1 MNHEY, CDR2 SVGAGI. This CDR3 is CASSYSITGGRETQYF. The CDR3 bases are TGTGCCAGCAGTTACTCGATTACAGGGGGAAGAGAGACCCAGTACTTC.

The chain combines TRBV5-1 with TRBJ2-2; no definite D call. The CDR3 covers 16 residues. CDR1 is SGHRS and CDR2 is YFSETQ in the germline V gene. V was trimmed by 3 bases and J by 0 bases, leaving 12 bases between them. The CDR3 spells CASSSYPYSNTGELFF. The CDR3 DNA sequence: TGCGCCAGCAGCTCCTACCCCTACTCGAACACCGGGGAGCTGTTTTTT.

V and J are TRBV4-1 and TRBJ2-3, with 11 nucleotides matching TRBD2. The junction had 2 bases not matched to a gene; V was cut back by 3 bases and J by 3 bases. Germline CDR1 MGHRA, CDR2 YSYEKL. CDR3 length equals 15 residues. In DNA form, the CDR3 reads TGCGCCAGCAGCCACCTAGCGGGGGGAACAGATACGCAGTATTTT. It specifies CASSHLAGGTDTQYF.

The V gene is TRBV11-3, the J gene TRBJ2-1; D is perhaps TRBD1 or TRBD2 (7 bases each). The J call may be mistaken, given a closer DNA end match to TRBJ2-7. CDR1 and CDR2 (germline): SGHNT, YENEEA. This CDR3 is built from 16 residues. The CDR3 DNA is TGTGCCAGCAGCCCTTCGGACAGGAGGGACTACAATGAGCAGTACTTC. Protein product: CASSPSDRRDYNEQYF.

The rearrangement joins TRBV5-1 to TRBJ1-1, with TRBD1 matching over 7 bases. J was trimmed by 1 base and V by 1 base; bases with no gene match: 4. CDR1 and CDR2 from the germline V gene are SGHRS and YFSETQ. CDR3 length equals 15 residues. CDR3 loop: CASSLSGQENTEAFF. The DNA of the CDR3 is TGCGCCAGCAGCTTGAGTGGACAGGAGAACACTGAAGCTTTCTTT.

This clonotype was counted a few times. The chain couples TRBV10-3 to TRBJ2-3; 8 positions match TRBD2. This CDR3 comprises 15 residues. Germline V CDR1 and CDR2: ENHRY, SYGVKD. After removal of 2 bases from V and 2 bases from J, the junction contained 3 bases not matched to a gene. The CDR3 reads CAISELGLDTDTQYF. In nucleotides, the CDR3 is TGTGCCATCAGTGAGCTGGGACTAGACACAGATACGCAGTATTTT.

The chain recombines TRBV5-4 with TRBJ2-3; D is unclear. The V gene's germline CDR1 is SGHNT and CDR2 YYREEE (reference sequence). The CDR3 runs to 14 residues. With 4 bases removed from V and 6 bases from J, the gap between germline ends came to 15 bases. CDR3 residues: CASSLDPERDTQYF. DNA of the CDR3: TGTGCCAGCAGCCTCGACCCCGAGAGGGATACGCAGTATTTT. Combining the CDR3 with reference TRBV5-4 and TRBJ2-3 gives the whole variable domain ETGVTQSPTHLIKTRGQQVTLRCSSQSGHNTVSWYQQALGQGPQFIFQYYREEENGRGNFPPRFSGLQFPNYSSELNVNALELDDSALYLCASSLDPERDTQYFGPGTRLTVL.

This chain joins TRBV7-9 and TRBJ2-7, with 8 bases fitting TRBD1. The germline V gene encodes CDR1 SEHNR and CDR2 FQNEAQ (reference sequence). J lost 4 bases, V lost 6 bases, and 11 bases had no gene match. The CDR3 sequence is 15 residues long. For the CDR3, the DNA is TGTGCCAGCAGATCTATTCAGGGACAGGCTTACGAGCAGTACTTC. Translating gives CASRSIQGQAYEQYF.

V usage is TRBV27 and J usage is TRBJ2-1, with D possibly called TRBD1 or TRBD2 (5 bases each). The J call may be in error: the DNA end matches TRBJ2-7 better. The CDR3 length is 16 residues. Germline V lookup: CDR1 MNHEY, CDR2 SMNVEV (reference sequence). The CDR3 DNA reads TGTGCCAGCCGACGGGGCATCTATGGTCCCTACAATAAGCAGTACTTC. Translation gives CASRRGIYGPYNKQYF.

This clonotype was counted between two and nine times. The rearrangement joins TRBV5-6 to TRBJ2-7, with 9 positions matching TRBD2. This CDR3 comprises 16 residues. Germline V lookup: CDR1 SGHDT, CDR2 YYEEEE. V shed 0 bases, J shed 2 bases, and the junction held 6 bases outside the gene matches. CDR3 nucleotides: TGTGCCAGCAGCTTGGAAGGGACTAGCTATACCTACGAGCAGTACTTC. Protein: CASSLEGTSYTYEQYF.

The J gene is TRBJ2-3, the V gene TRBV10-3; D is uncertain. With 10 bases removed from V and 1 base from J, the gap between germline ends came to 21 bases. This CDR3 spans 16 amino acids. Germline CDR1 is ENHRY and CDR2 is SYGVKD. In nucleotides, the CDR3 is TGTGCCACCTTGGGTGCCCCTGGAAGGGGCACAGATACGCAGTATTTT. Amino acids: CATLGAPGRGTDTQYF.

The chain combines TRBV21-1 with TRBJ2-1; the table calls TRBD1, which could not be checked here. TRBV21-1 is described as a pseudogene. The CDR3 sequence is 16 residues long. For the CDR3, the DNA is TGTGCCAGCAGCAAGCCCTGTGGCCTCAACCATAATGAGCAGTTCTTC. Amino acids: CASSKPCGLNHNEQFF.

This rearrangement joins TRBV4-2 to TRBJ2-5; unclear D gene. Deletions cut 0 bases from V and 9 bases from J, with 17 bases between. Germline CDR1 is LGHNA and CDR2 is YNFKEQ. The CDR3 covers 15 residues. As DNA, the CDR3 is TGTGCCAGCAGCCAAGATCGCACCGCTGGTCCGCCCCAGTACTTC. Translated: CASSQDRTAGPPQYF.

The genes are TRBV2 and TRBJ2-5, with 10 bases aligning to TRBD1. Losses at the gene ends were 6 bases for V and 4 bases for J; bases not matched to a gene: 8. CDR3 length: 15 residues. Germline values: CDR1 SNHLY, CDR2 FYNNEI. CDR3 DNA sequence: TGTGCCAGCAGCGAGACAGGGGGCACGGGAGAGACCCAGTACTTC. Translation gives CASSETGGTGETQYF.

This clonotype showed up just a few times. The chain carries TRBV28 and TRBJ2-3; TRBD2 matches at 8 bases. The CDR3 length is 15 residues. Trimming removed 4 bases from V and 1 base from J; junction bases left unmatched: 4. Germline V lookup: CDR1 MDHEN, CDR2 SYDVKM. The CDR3 bases are TGTGCCAGCAGTTCTCGGGGGGGGGGCACAGATACGCAGTATTTT. Translating gives CASSSRGGGTDTQYF.

This clonotype appeared a few times. The CDR3 DNA sequence: TGTGCCAGCAGTGGCGGGACAGGTGGCGAGCAGTACTTC. Encoded protein: CASSGGTGGEQYF. V is TRBV6-1 and J is TRBJ2-4; 8 nucleotides align to TRBD1. The DNA matches TRBJ2-7 better at its end, which makes the J call doubtful. Germline-derived CDR1 and CDR2 are MNHNS and SASEGT. This CDR3 spans 13 amino acids.

The V gene is TRBV5-1, the J gene TRBJ2-3; 13 bases align to TRBD2. The CDR3 is 17 amino acids. With V trimmed by 7 bases and J by 4 bases, 12 bases remained unmatched. Germline values: CDR1 SGHRS, CDR2 YFSETQ. The CDR3 is CASRRGTGTSGADTQYF. CDR3 coding DNA: TGCGCCAGCCGCAGGGGGACCGGGACTAGCGGGGCAGATACGCAGTATTTT.

This clonotype was detected only a few times. CDR3 sequence (DNA): TGCAGTGCCACAACCGGGACTCAAAGCTCCTACAATGAGCAGTTCTTC. Its protein is CSATTGTQSSYNEQFF. The gene calls are TRBV20-1 and TRBJ2-1; the D gene is possibly TRBD2 (6 bases). The V end was cut by 6 bases, the J end by 0 bases, with 18 bases between. Per the germline V gene, CDR1 is DFQATT and CDR2 is SNEGSKA (reference sequence). This CDR3 comprises 16 residues.

The V and J genes are TRBV5-1 and TRBJ1-4; a possible D gene is TRBD1 (5 bases). Germline assignment: CDR1 SGHRS and CDR2 YFSETQ. The CDR3 length is 15 residues. V was cut by 1 base and J by 7 bases, with 14 bases left in between. The DNA of the CDR3 is TGCGCCAGCAGCTTGTCCGGGACCGCTAGTGAAAAACTGTTTTTT. Its protein product is CASSLSGTASEKLFF. Filled out from reference TRBV5-1 and TRBJ1-4, the complete variable domain reads KAGVTQTPRYLIKTRGQQVTLSCSPISGHRSVSWYQQTPGQGLQFLFEYFSETQRNKGNFPGRFSGRQFSNSRSEMNVSTLELGDSALYLCASSLSGTASEKLFFGSGTQLSVL.

The rearrangement uses TRBV12-5 and TRBJ2-1; 8 bases are shared with TRBD2. The J segment lost 7 bases and the V segment lost 4 bases, leaving 12 bases of the junction unmatched. This CDR3 has 16 residues. In germline, CDR1 is LGHNT, CDR2 FRNRAP. The CDR3 nucleotides are TGTGCTAGTGGTTCCCAACCTGGCGGGGGGTTGAATGAGCAGTTCTTC. Encoded protein: CASGSQPGGGLNEQFF.

This sequence joins TRBV6-2 or TRBV6-3 and TRBJ2-3; 10 nucleotides line up with TRBD2. The CDR3 is made up of 19 amino acids. V shed 0 bases and J 0 bases; nucleotides not matched to a gene: 9. From germline, CDR1 is MNHEY and CDR2 SVGEGT. CDR3 bases: TGTGCCAGCAGTTACTCGGTCGCCCAAGCGGGAGGGAGCACAGATACGCAGTATTTT. It translates to CASSYSVAQAGGSTDTQYF.

The J gene is TRBJ2-7, the V gene TRBV14; D remains ambiguous. Per the germline V gene, CDR1 is SGHDN and CDR2 is FVKESK. The CDR3 covers 15 residues. Deletions cut 1 base from V and 2 bases from J, with 12 bases between. For the CDR3, the DNA is TGTGCCAGCAGCCAAGGCGCGGACCCAGCCTACGAGCAGTACTTC. Translated: CASSQGADPAYEQYF.